Each of the 8 T cell receptor beta chains below was sequenced from the same sample in a study of blood T cell repertoires in COVID-19. Here immunoSEQ multiplex PCR was the method, and the copy in TCRdb shows in-frame clones only, minus some. The repertoire has approximately 46,000 clones, 70% to 90% of them found once; the top ten carry around 14%. Sequences were obtained from peripheral blood. These receptors all stem from a woman in her 70s in a cohort sampled during active COVID-19.

This clone counts as large. The rearrangement joins TRBV7-9 to TRBJ2-1; TRBD1 aligns across 7 bases. V dropped 5 bases and J dropped 5; count of bases not matched to a gene: 9. The CDR3 extends over 15 amino acids. The V gene's germline CDR1 is SEHNR and CDR2 FQNEAQ (reference sequence). This CDR3 reads CASSPRDRGDNEQFF. The CDR3, as DNA: TGTGCCAGCAGCCCCCGGGACAGAGGGGACAATGAGCAGTTCTTC.

The J gene is TRBJ2-3, the V gene TRBV4-3; TRBD1 agrees at 11 bases. Germline CDR1 LGHNA, CDR2 YSLEER. The CDR3 is 15 residues long. V lost 3 bases and J lost 7; bases outside the gene matches: 6. This chain's CDR3 is CASSHLGQGANTQYF. CDR3 sequence (DNA): TGCGCCAGCAGCCACCTAGGACAGGGGGCGAATACGCAGTATTTT.

The rearrangement uses TRBV28 and TRBJ2-1, with 12 bases identical to TRBD2. The CDR3 is made up of 15 amino acids. Germline V CDR1 and CDR2: MDHEN, SYDVKM. V shed 2 bases, J shed 7 bases, and the junction held 3 bases outside the gene matches. The CDR3 here is CASSLGLAGINEQFF. The CDR3 nucleotides are TGTGCCAGCAGTTTAGGACTAGCGGGGATTAATGAGCAGTTCTTC.

This chain joins TRBV5-1 and TRBJ1-5; weak D call: TRBD1 (6 bases). CDR1 is SGHRS, CDR2 YFSETQ, per germline. V was trimmed by 4 bases and J by 5 bases, leaving 13 bases between them. CDR3 length: 14 residues. CDR3 sequence reads: CASSPDSPDQPQHF. CDR3 nucleotide sequence: TGCGCCAGCAGCCCGGACAGTCCCGATCAGCCCCAGCATTTT.

The V and J genes are TRBV7-9 and TRBJ2-7; the D is unclear. Germline V gene data show CDR1 as SEHNR and CDR2 as FQNEAQ (reference sequence). The CDR3 runs to 14 residues. Trimming cost V 2 bases and J 3 bases, with 11 bases left between them. The CDR3 spells CASSLPYSGYEQYF. CDR3 nucleotides: TGTGCCAGCAGCTTACCCTATTCGGGCTACGAGCAGTACTTC.

The rearrangement joins TRBV10-3 to TRBJ1-3; TRBD1 aligns across 8 bases. V shed 6 bases, J shed 1 base, and the junction held 5 bases outside the gene matches. This CDR3 is 15 amino acids long. Germline CDR1 reads ENHRY; CDR2 reads SYGVKD. CDR3 residues: CAISQQGDSGNTIYF. In DNA, the CDR3 is TGTGCCATCAGCCAACAGGGGGATTCTGGAAACACCATATATTTT.

This rearrangement joins TRBV7-9 to TRBJ2-5; no clear D gene. The germline CDR1 and CDR2 sequences are SEHNR and FQNEAQ (reference sequence). This CDR3 has 14 amino acids. V dropped 1 base and J dropped 1 base, with 7 bases sitting between them. The CDR3 DNA sequence: TGTGCCAGCAGCTTAGGGCTGATCCAAGAGACCCAGTACTTC. Translation gives CASSLGLIQETQYF. The full variable domain, its missing parts supplied by reference TRBV7-9 and TRBJ2-5, is DTGVSQNPRHKITKRGQNVTFRCDPISEHNRLYWYRQTLGQGPEFLTYFQNEAQLEKSRLLSDRFSAERPKGSFSTLEIQRTEQGDSAMYLCASSLGLIQETQYFGPGTRLLVL.

The chain couples TRBV25-1 to TRBJ1-1; 9 bases align to TRBD1. Per germline, CDR1 MGHDK and CDR2 SYGVNS. Trimming removed 5 bases from V and 4 bases from J; junction bases left unmatched: 8. The CDR3 covers 15 residues. The CDR3 DNA follows: TGTGCCAGCAGTCCGTGGACAGGGGCGGGCACTGAAGCTTTCTTT. Translating gives CASSPWTGAGTEAFF.